These 23 T cell receptor beta chains originate from one sample sequenced in a study of shared clonotypes between healthy human individuals. The naive CD8 fraction comprised CD45RO-negative cells positively selected for CCR7 and excluded terminally differentiated effector memory CD45RA+ cells. TCRdb's table, derived via immunoSEQ multiplex PCR, lists solely in-frame clones and lacks some. The data contain 550,000 to 600,000 clones, roughly 98% of them singletons. Sequencing input: naive CD8+ T cells sorted from blood. These receptors came from a man under 40 in good health.

The rearrangement joins TRBV10-2 to TRBJ2-1, with D unclear. This CDR3 has 13 residues. Germline lookup yields CDR1 WSHSY and CDR2 SAAADI. The V gene lost 9 bases and the J gene lost 0 bases, with 9 bases spanning the gap. As DNA, the CDR3 is TGCGCCAGTCTACGACGCTCCTACAATGAGCAGTTCTTC. Its translation is CASLRRSYNEQFF.

CDR3 residues: CASHHSNQPQHF. DNA of the CDR3: TGTGCCAGCCATCATAGCAATCAGCCCCAGCATTTT. The V call is TRBV28, the J call TRBJ1-5, with D uncertain. Germline V gives CDR1 MDHEN, CDR2 SYDVKM. The CDR3 covers 12 residues. Trimming removed 8 bases from V and 0 bases from J, with 5 bases in between. Filled out from reference TRBV28 and TRBJ1-5, the complete variable domain reads DVKVTQSSRYLVKRTGEKVFLECVQDMDHENMFWYRQDPGLGLRLIYFSYDVKMKEKGDIPEGYSVSREKKERFSLILESASTNQTSMYLCASHHSNQPQHFGDGTRLSIL.

The table lists this clone with a count of one. This chain joins TRBV5-4 and TRBJ1-3, with D tentatively TRBD1 (6 bases). Germline assignment: CDR1 SGHNT and CDR2 YYREEE (reference sequence). The CDR3 consists of 14 residues. V lost 2 bases and J 1 base, leaving 7 bases between the germline ends. The CDR3: CASSFDRSGNTIYF. The CDR3 DNA reads TGTGCCAGCAGCTTTGACAGGTCTGGAAACACCATATATTTT.

The chain carries TRBV9 and TRBJ2-1; D might be TRBD1 (5 bases). Germline-derived CDR1 and CDR2 are SGDLS and YYNGEE. CDR3 length equals 12 residues. With 2 bases removed from V and 10 bases from J, the gap between germline ends came to 10 bases. This CDR3 reads CASSVGRGEQFF. The DNA of the CDR3 is TGTGCCAGCAGCGTGGGGCGTGGGGAGCAGTTCTTC.

The J gene is TRBJ2-1, the V gene TRBV27, with D possibly called TRBD1 or TRBD2 (5 bases each). CDR3 size: 16 residues. Germline-derived CDR1 and CDR2 are MNHEY and SMNVEV (reference sequence). Trimming pared 2 bases from V and 5 bases from J, leaving 16 bases between. CDR3 loop: CASSLGGRGVDNEQFF. In nucleotides, the CDR3 is TGTGCCAGCAGTTTAGGGGGACGAGGGGTCGACAATGAGCAGTTCTTC.

The rearrangement uses TRBV6-5 and TRBJ2-5; 8 bases are a match to TRBD1. Germline V CDR1 and CDR2: MNHEY, SVGAGI. The CDR3 has 15 residues. The junction had 6 bases not matched to a gene; V was cut back by 5 bases and J by 1 base. The CDR3 is CASSKRTGIQETQYF. The CDR3 bases are TGTGCCAGCAGTAAAAGGACAGGGATCCAAGAGACCCAGTACTTC.

This clone showed up just once. The junction and the germline gene differ at one end; a read error may be behind it. The chain employs TRBV7-7 and TRBJ2-5, with 10 nucleotides matching TRBD1. Germline CDR1 and CDR2: SSHAT and FNYEAQ (reference sequence). The CDR3 contains 18 residues. CDR3 in amino acids: CASSPRAGTGDPQETQYF. CDR3 coding DNA: TGTGCTAGCAGCCCCCGCGCCGGGACAGGGGATCCCCAAGAGACCCAGTACTTC.

The chain employs TRBV27 and TRBJ2-7, with TRBD1 as a possible D gene (5 bases). Germline V gene data show CDR1 as MNHEY and CDR2 as SMNVEV (reference sequence). This CDR3 contains 14 residues. Trimming removed 2 bases at V and 4 bases at J, with 12 bases between. The CDR3 loop reads CASSLQQGGYEQYF. CDR3 in DNA: TGTGCCAGCAGTTTACAGCAGGGTGGGTACGAGCAGTACTTC.

A word on this clone: The junction shows a germline mismatch at one end, possibly a read error. This chain connects TRBV15 to TRBJ2-1; D is possibly TRBD2 (5 bases). The CDR3 length is 12 residues. CDR1 and CDR2 from the germline V gene are LNHNV and YYDKDF (reference sequence). CDR3 sequence (DNA): TGTGCCACCAGCCGAGAAGGACTGGATCAGTTCTTC. Amino acid sequence: CATSREGLDQFF.

The gene calls are TRBV18 and TRBJ2-5; tentatively, D is TRBD1 or TRBD2 (6 bases each). The CDR3 consists of 17 residues. CDR1 is KGHSH, CDR2 LQKENI, per germline. The V gene lost 6 bases and the J gene lost 1 base, with 21 bases spanning the gap. CDR3 nucleotide sequence: TGTGCCAGCTCTCCTACCGGGGGACATAAAAGCCAAGAGACCCAGTACTTC. Residues: CASSPTGGHKSQETQYF.

J is TRBJ1-5 and V is TRBV4-1; TRBD1 agrees at 8 bases. This CDR3 is 16 amino acids long. Germline V gene lookup returns CDR1 MGHRA and CDR2 YSYEKL. The V and J ends lost 1 base and 1 base, in that order; junction bases with no gene match: 3. The CDR3, as DNA: TGCGCCAGCAGCCAAGTACAGGGGGTAAGCAATCAGCCCCAGCATTTT. Its translation: CASSQVQGVSNQPQHF.

The chain employs TRBV13 and TRBJ2-5; 7 bases map to TRBD1. This CDR3 contains 15 residues. Trimming cost V 0 bases and J 5 bases; bases outside gene matches: 6. The germline V gene encodes CDR1 PRHDT and CDR2 FYEKMQ (reference sequence). The CDR3 loop reads CASSLGGGALETQYF. DNA for the CDR3: TGTGCCAGCAGCTTAGGAGGGGGCGCACTGGAGACCCAGTACTTC.

The V and J genes are TRBV29-1 and TRBJ2-7, with 8 bases identical to TRBD2. CDR1 and CDR2 from the germline V gene are SQVTM and ANQGSEA. The CDR3 runs 14 residues. V was clipped by 5 bases and J by 6 bases; unmatched bases: 12. The CDR3 coding sequence is TGCAGCGTTTTGTTTAACGGGAGGGCCCCCGAGCAGTACTTC. It is translated as CSVLFNGRAPEQYF.

J is TRBJ2-7 and V is TRBV29-1; D is possibly TRBD2 (5 bases). The CDR3 consists of 11 residues. The germline V gene has CDR1 SQVTM and CDR2 ANQGSEA. Trimming cost V 1 base and J 5 bases, with 6 bases left between them. The CDR3 DNA reads as TGCAGCGTTGAAGGGGAGCACGAGCAGTACTTC. It encodes CSVEGEHEQYF.

This chain links TRBV28 with TRBJ2-3; 8 bases align to TRBD2. This CDR3 contains 16 residues. V was pared by 5 bases and J by 2 bases, with 9 bases of the junction left unmatched. Germline V gene sequence: CDR1 MDHEN, CDR2 SYDVKM. CDR3 amino acids: CASSPLAGKTTDTQYF. DNA for the CDR3: TGTGCCAGCAGTCCTTTAGCGGGAAAGACCACAGATACGCAGTATTTT.

The chain joins TRBV19 to TRBJ2-1; 12 nucleotides match TRBD2. Per germline, CDR1 LNHDA and CDR2 SQIVND (reference sequence). There are 18 residues in the CDR3. Losses at the gene ends were 5 bases for V and 0 bases for J; bases not matched to a gene: 8. The CDR3 protein is CASSFWTSGTYSYNEQFF. CDR3 DNA sequence: TGTGCCAGTAGTTTTTGGACTAGCGGGACGTACTCCTACAATGAGCAGTTCTTC.

This rearrangement joins TRBV7-9 to TRBJ1-5, with D possibly matching TRBD1 (5 bases). In germline, CDR1 is SEHNR, CDR2 FQNEAQ (reference sequence). Trimming stripped 4 bases from V and 3 bases from J, with 13 bases between. The CDR3 extends over 15 amino acids. For the CDR3, the DNA is TGTGCCAGCAGCTCGCCGACAGACCTCAATCAGCCCCAGCATTTT. Translating gives CASSSPTDLNQPQHF.

This chain links TRBV9 with TRBJ2-1; TRBD2 aligns across 10 bases. The CDR3 consists of 15 residues. Germline V gene lookup returns CDR1 SGDLS and CDR2 YYNGEE. Losses at the gene ends were 1 base for V and 10 bases for J; bases not matched to a gene: 8. The CDR3: CASSVRLAGAGEQFF. In nucleotides, the CDR3 is TGTGCCAGCAGCGTAAGGCTAGCGGGAGCAGGGGAGCAGTTCTTC.

The rearrangement joins TRBV21-1 to TRBJ1-5. TRBV21-1 is listed as a pseudogene. The CDR3 runs 18 residues. CDR3 loop: CASSKEELETGGKQPQHF. The CDR3 DNA sequence: TGTGCCAGCAGCAAAGAGGAGTTGGAGACAGGCGGGAAACAGCCCCAGCATTTT.

V and J are TRBV6-6 and TRBJ2-5; 7 bases agree with TRBD2. The CDR3 extends over 15 amino acids. Germline-derived CDR1 and CDR2 are MNHNY and SVGAGI (reference sequence). Trimming took 2 bases from V and 2 from J; bases not matched to a gene: 5. CDR3 protein: CASSYRHGGQETQYF. For the CDR3, the DNA is TGTGCCAGCAGTTACAGACACGGGGGGCAAGAGACCCAGTACTTC.

The J gene is TRBJ1-5, the V gene TRBV7-9; D gene uncertain. V was clipped by 0 bases and J by 4 bases, with 7 bases between them. CDR1 and CDR2 from the germline V gene are SEHNR and FQNEAQ (reference sequence). CDR3 size: 14 residues. CDR3 protein: CASSLAVANQPQHF. The CDR3 region has the DNA TGTGCCAGCAGCTTAGCGGTTGCTAATCAGCCCCAGCATTTT.

The chain combines TRBV19 with TRBJ2-7; TRBD1 agrees at 9 bases. Trimming at V came to 9 bases and at J to 3 bases, leaving 6 bases not matched to a gene. The germline CDR1 and CDR2 sequences are LNHDA and SQIVND (reference sequence). The CDR3 has 13 residues. The CDR3 nucleotides are TGTGCCAGCCACCAGACAGGGGGCTACGAGCAGTACTTC. It specifies CASHQTGGYEQYF.

The chain employs TRBV6-4 and TRBJ2-1, with D perhaps being TRBD1 or TRBD2 (5 bases each). Germline V gene sequence: CDR1 MRHNA, CDR2 SNTAGT. Trimming took off 7 bases at V and 7 bases at J, with 23 bases between the two ends. The CDR3 spans 16 residues. DNA for the CDR3: TGTGCCAGCACTCGTTTACGAGGCCGGGGCGTTAATGAGCAGTTCTTC. This sequence encodes CASTRLRGRGVNEQFF.